This T cell receptor beta chain was sequenced during a study of identical twins. Unique molecular identifiers were present on the cDNA, and a universal primer site came from template switching. TCRdb re-called the 5' RACE reads with MiXCR, one entry per CDR3 protein. The repertoire consists of around 470,000 distinct CDR3 sequences, with approximately 15% occurring once and the leading ten covering about 0.54%. The CDR3 is 15 amino acids. Germline V gene sequence: CDR1 MNHEY, CDR2 SMNVEV (reference sequence). Trimming left V 8 bases short and J 4 bases short, with 20 bases between. These records were also assigned to another study, of yellow fever vaccine responses in identical twins.

This chain connects TRBV27 to TRBJ2-5; tentatively, D is TRBD2 (6 bases). Sequenced material: CD4+ T cells sorted from blood. The sequence was collected from a woman aged 18-30 years in good health. The CDR3, as DNA: TGTGCCAGCGGCAGATGGGACTCGAGGATAGAGACCCAGTACTTC. Encoded protein: CASGRWDSRIETQYF.